This T cell receptor (beta chain) was retrieved from a study of blood T cells in healthy people across ages. Looked up from germline, CDR1 is DFQATT and CDR2 is SNEGSKA (reference sequence). CDR3 size: 12 residues. Sample-barcoded 5' priming and a J-beta primer mix drove a second PCR of 7 to 11 cycles. All samples yielded 3 million or more CDR3-containing paired-end reads. TCRdb reanalysed the 5' RACE reads using MiXCR and keeps one entry per CDR3 protein. The data hold about 1.4 million distinct CDR3 sequences, with approximately 60% observed a single time. The V and J genes are TRBV20-1 and TRBJ2-7; D is possibly TRBD2 (7 bases). The sample consisted of blood. This sequence was found in a man aged 18 to 30 in good health. CDR3 sequence: CTPTQGGGEQYF. The CDR3 DNA sequence: TGCACACCAACCCAGGGAGGGGGCGAGCAGTACTTC.